A selection of T cell receptor beta chains follows, all from one sample in a study of blood T cell repertoires in COVID-19. TCRdb's table, derived via immunoSEQ multiplex PCR, lists solely in-frame clones and lacks some. This table holds approximately 170,000 clones, 70% to 85% found once. The sequenced sample consisted of PBMCs or T cells enriched from blood (not recorded which). The origin of the receptors is a man aged 50-60 years who had recovered from COVID-19. Each CDR3 is given with its conserved first and last residue. D genes are given only for firm matches. Clone size is stated in some rows and not others, as once, few, many or a class when expanded.

j_gene | d_gene | v_gene | abundance | CDR3nt | CDR3aa
TRBJ1-2 | TRBD1 | TRBV2 | few | TGTGCCAGCAGGACTGGGACAGGGTGGTCTGGCTACACCTTC | CASRTGTGWSGYTF
TRBJ1-6 | TRBD1 | TRBV3-1/TRBV3-2 | - | TGTGCCAGCAGCGCGGGAGGGGGCATAATGAATTCACCCCTCCACTTT | CASSAGGGIMNSPLHF
TRBJ1-2 | - | TRBV12-5 | - | TGTGCTAGTGGTCTTTCTGGGAGACTTCCTTATGGCTACACCTTC | CASGLSGRLPYGYTF
TRBJ1-2 | - | TRBV2 | - | TGTGCCAGTGGACAGCTAAACTATGGCTACACCTTC | CASGQLNYGYTF
TRBJ1-6 | - | TRBV4-2 | - | TGTGCCAGCAGCCAGAATACAGGGACCCGACACTCACCCCTCCACTTT | CASSQNTGTRHSPLHF
TRBJ1-1 | - | TRBV7-2 | - | TGTGCCAGCAGCAACAGGGCCCTGAACACTGAAGCTTTCTTT | CASSNRALNTEAFF
TRBJ2-2 | TRBD1 | TRBV7-9 | once | TGTGCCAGCAGCCGAACCGGACAGGGGAGAAACACCGGGGAGCTGTTTTTT | CASSRTGQGRNTGELFF
TRBJ2-7 | TRBD1 | TRBV5-1 | - | TGCGCCAGCAGCCGACAGGGGGAGATCTCCTACGAGCAGTACTTC | CASSRQGEISYEQYF
TRBJ1-2 | - | TRBV7-3 | - | TGTGCCAGCAGCTTAAGTTCACAATCGTATGGCTACACCTTC | CASSLSSQSYGYTF
TRBJ1-2 | TRBD1 | TRBV7-2 | - | TGTGCCAGCAGTCAGGGGGCCGCTTGGAATGGCTACACCTTC | CASSQGAAWNGYTF
TRBJ1-5 | - | TRBV27 | - | TGTGCCAGCAGTTTCGTACGGGGGGATCAGCCCCAGCATTTT | CASSFVRGDQPQHF
TRBJ2-7 | TRBD2 | TRBV20-1 | - | TGCAGTGCTAGTGTGGGCGGGGGGCTATCCTACGAGCAGTACTTC | CSASVGGGLSYEQYF
TRBJ2-3 | - | TRBV5-1 | - | TGCGCCAGCAACCGGGGGACAGATACGCAGTATTTT | CASNRGTDTQYF
TRBJ2-2 | TRBD2 | TRBV7-3 | - | TGTGCCAGCAGCTTAATGTCCGTAGCGGGGAACACCGGGGAGCTGTTTTTT | CASSLMSVAGNTGELFF
TRBJ2-1 | - | TRBV24-1 | few | TGTGCCACCAGTGACTGGGGGCGCTCCTACAATGAGCAGTTCTTC | CATSDWGRSYNEQFF
TRBJ2-2 | - | TRBV12-3/TRBV12-4 | - | TGTGCCAGCAGTCCCATCCTAACCGGGGAGCTGTTTTTT | CASSPILTGELFF
TRBJ2-7 | - | TRBV3-1/TRBV3-2 | - | TGTGCCAGCAGCCAAGCAACTATCGTAGCCTACGAGCAGTACTTC | CASSQATIVAYEQYF
TRBJ1-6 | - | TRBV4-3 | - | TGCGCCAGCAGCCAAGAGGCTGATTCACCCCTCCACTTT | CASSQEADSPLHF
TRBJ1-1 | TRBD1 | TRBV6-5 | - | TGTGCCAGCAGAGGCGGACAGGGGTTGGATGAAGCTTTCTTT | CASRGGQGLDEAFF
TRBJ2-1 | TRBD2 | TRBV6-6 | - | TGTGCCAGCAGTTACCTGGAGCGGGGGGGGAATGAGCAGTTCTTC | CASSYLERGGNEQFF
TRBJ1-2 | - | TRBV18 | - | TGTGCCAGCTCTCCGCCGGTCGGGAGGGTTGGCTACACCTTC | CASSPPVGRVGYTF
TRBJ1-2 | - | TRBV19 | - | TGTGCCAGTAGTCCCGGGACATTTAACTATGGCTACACCTTC | CASSPGTFNYGYTF
TRBJ1-1 | - | TRBV18 | - | TGTGCCAGCTCACCGGAACAGGGTTTGAGCACTGAAGCTTTCTTT | CASSPEQGLSTEAFF
TRBJ2-2 | - | TRBV7-3 | - | TGTGCCAGCAGTTATTACGGACAGAAGAACACCGGGGAGCTGTTTTTT | CASSYYGQKNTGELFF
TRBJ2-3 | - | TRBV5-1 | - | TGCGCCAGCAGCTTGGGAGTGCCCGGGACAGATACGCAGTATTTT | CASSLGVPGTDTQYF
TRBJ1-5 | TRBD1 | TRBV18 | - | TGTGCCAGCTCACCACAGACAGGGAGGAGCAATCAGCCCCAGCATTTT | CASSPQTGRSNQPQHF
TRBJ1-2 | TRBD1 | TRBV4-2 | - | TGTGCCAGCAGCCACCCAGGGGGCGAGGGCTACACCTTC | CASSHPGGEGYTF
TRBJ2-3 | TRBD1 | TRBV18 | once | TGTGCCAGCTCACCCCCCCGGTGGGGACAGCACACAGATACGCAGTATTTT | CASSPPRWGQHTDTQYF